The 19 T cell receptor beta chains below come from one sample, sequenced in a study of human T cells and chemical hapten exposure. A single record per CDR3 protein comes from TCRdb applying MiXCR to the RACE reads. This sample has 95,000 to 150,000 distinct CDR3 sequences, with approximately 10% found just once. Time point noted: patch test 3, about 24 weeks after DPC sensitization. As for treatment: therapeutic diphenylcyclopropenone sensitization with weekly scalp DPC. The source material was whole blood, sampled in connection with sensitization to the hapten diphenylcyclopropenone (DPC). Every receptor here comes from a woman in her forties or fifties with alopecia areata. Some clones in this sample may be carry-over from other donors' samples.

The chain couples TRBV12-3 or TRBV12-4 to TRBJ2-2; 7 nucleotides align to TRBD2. J was trimmed by 6 bases and V by 3 bases; bases with no gene match: 7. This CDR3 spans 15 amino acids. CDR3 amino acids: CASSFGAGSSGELFF. DNA for the CDR3: TGTGCCAGCAGTTTCGGAGCGGGATCGTCCGGGGAGCTGTTTTTT.

This clonotype was observed a few times. V gene TRBV9 combines with J gene TRBJ2-3; 9 nucleotides agree with TRBD2. The CDR3 extends over 15 amino acids. Germline CDR1 and CDR2: SGDLS and YYNGEE. V dropped 4 bases and J dropped 1; count of bases not matched to a gene: 4. The CDR3 is CASSPASGGTDTQYF. CDR3 sequence (DNA): TGTGCCAGCAGCCCGGCTAGCGGGGGCACAGATACGCAGTATTTT.

Only a few counts were recorded for this clonotype. This rearrangement joins TRBV29-1 to TRBJ1-6; 8 bases align to TRBD1. With V trimmed by 4 bases and J by 9 bases, 5 bases remained unmatched. Germline V gene lookup returns CDR1 SQVTM and CDR2 ANQGSEA. This CDR3 is 13 amino acids long. CDR3 in DNA: TGCAGCGTTGCCGCAGGGGGCAGTTCACCCCTCCACTTT. Its protein product is CSVAAGGSSPLHF.

The CDR3 DNA reads TGTGCCAGCATCGACTCTGGAAACACCATATATTTT. Translated, it gives CASIDSGNTIYF. The genes are TRBV6-6 and TRBJ1-3; no clear D. The CDR3 length is 12 residues. The V and J ends lost 7 bases and 0 bases respectively, with 4 bases between them. CDR1 is MNHNY and CDR2 is SVGAGI in the germline V gene (reference sequence).

This rearrangement joins TRBV27 to TRBJ2-2; D is unresolved. V lost 8 bases and J lost 3, with 10 bases in between. CDR1 MNHEY and CDR2 SMNVEV come from the germline V gene (reference sequence). The CDR3 sequence is 13 residues long. The CDR3 loop is CASGGPYTGELFF. The CDR3 DNA sequence: TGTGCCAGCGGTGGACCGTACACCGGGGAGCTGTTTTTT.

This chain joins TRBV12-3 or TRBV12-4 and TRBJ1-1; possible D gene TRBD1, 5 bases. Trimming removed 4 bases from V and 2 bases from J, with 14 bases in between. The CDR3 spans 15 residues. DNA for the CDR3: TGTGCCAGCAGTTCCACCGTTGGGGCTAACACTGAAGCTTTCTTT. This sequence encodes CASSSTVGANTEAFF.

The chain has TRBV29-1 and TRBJ1-4; D call uncertain. CDR1 is SQVTM, CDR2 ANQGSEA, per germline. V gave up 4 bases and J gave up 4 bases, with 10 bases separating them. The CDR3 covers 13 residues. The CDR3 DNA is TGCAGCGTTGGCGGACGGCTTAATGAAAAACTGTTTTTT. Translation: CSVGGRLNEKLFF.

The chain couples TRBV3-1 to TRBJ2-5, with 8 bases that match TRBD1. J was trimmed by 5 bases and V by 6 bases; bases with no gene match: 14. In germline, CDR1 is LGHDT, CDR2 YNNKEL (reference sequence). The CDR3 contains 16 residues. CDR3 amino acids: CASRLTSQGAGETQYF. CDR3 bases: TGTGCCAGCAGACTCACCTCCCAGGGGGCGGGGGAGACCCAGTACTTC.

V gene TRBV20-1 combines with J gene TRBJ1-1; D may be TRBD1 (5 bases). The V and J ends lost 7 bases and 0 bases respectively, with 12 bases between them. The CDR3 spans 13 residues. CDR1 is DFQATT and CDR2 is SNEGSKA in the germline V gene (reference sequence). CDR3 protein: CSVSQVMNTEAFF. The CDR3 DNA sequence: TGCAGTGTTTCACAGGTAATGAACACTGAAGCTTTCTTT.

This clonotype was found many times. The chain combines TRBV11-2 with TRBJ2-1; D call uncertain. The V end lost 4 bases, the J end lost 4 bases, and 11 bases lay between the germline ends. This CDR3 is 14 amino acids long. Per germline, CDR1 SGHAT and CDR2 FQNNGV. The CDR3, as DNA: TGTGCCAGCAGCTCCCCGTCCGGGTACAATGAGCAGTTCTTC. This translates into CASSSPSGYNEQFF. Drawing the rest from reference TRBV11-2 and TRBJ2-1, the complete variable domain is EAGVAQSPRYKIIEKRQSVAFWCNPISGHATLYWYQQILGQGPKLLIQFQNNGVVDDSQLPKDRFSAERLKGVDSTLKIQPAKLEDSAVYLCASSSPSGYNEQFFGPGTRLTVL.

This clonotype has a handful of counts. The V gene is TRBV27, the J gene TRBJ1-1, with D possibly being TRBD1 (5 bases). Deletions cut 3 bases from V and 1 base from J, with 9 bases between. There are 14 residues in the CDR3. Germline CDR1 and CDR2: MNHEY and SMNVEV (reference sequence). CDR3 DNA sequence: TGTGCCAGCAGTTTTGGGACCCGGAACACTGAAGCTTTCTTT. This codes for CASSFGTRNTEAFF.

This clonotype has more than one count but fewer than ten. The J gene is TRBJ2-7, the V gene TRBV10-3, with 9 bases aligning to TRBD1. The V and J ends lost 7 bases and 0 bases, in that order; junction bases with no gene match: 4. Germline CDR1 is ENHRY and CDR2 is SYGVKD. This CDR3 region has 14 residues. The DNA for the CDR3 is TGTGCCATCACCACGACAGGGGGCTCCTACGAGCAGTACTTC. Its translation: CAITTTGGSYEQYF.

This clonotype was counted a few times. The chain is built from TRBV7-2 and TRBJ2-3, with D perhaps TRBD2 (7 bases). Germline values: CDR1 SGHTA, CDR2 FQGNSA. V lost 5 bases and J 3 bases, leaving 12 bases between the germline ends. This CDR3 has 14 residues. The CDR3 sequence: CASSAGRGTDTQYF. The CDR3 region has the DNA TGTGCCAGCAGCGCAGGGAGGGGGACAGATACGCAGTATTTT.

This clonotype was detected many times. The chain links TRBV7-9 to TRBJ2-3, with D unresolved. The CDR3 is 15 amino acids. V was trimmed by 5 bases and J by 0 bases, leaving 12 bases between them. CDR1 is SEHNR, CDR2 FQNEAQ, per germline (reference sequence). The CDR3 region is CASSLTESSTDTQYF. In DNA form, the CDR3 reads TGTGCCAGCAGCCTTACCGAATCTAGCACAGATACGCAGTATTTT.

This clonotype has just a few counts. The chain carries TRBV7-2 and TRBJ2-2; TRBD1 aligns across 7 bases. The CDR3 loop spans 14 amino acids. The germline CDR1 and CDR2 sequences are SGHTA and FQGNSA. V shed 7 bases and J 4 bases; nucleotides not matched to a gene: 6. In DNA, the CDR3 is TGTGCCAGCACTACAGGGGTCGTCACCGGGGAGCTGTTTTTT. Its translation is CASTTGVVTGELFF.

This rearrangement joins TRBV2 to TRBJ2-3; TRBD2 matches 10 bases. Looked up from germline, CDR1 is SNHLY and CDR2 is FYNNEI. J was trimmed by 3 bases and V by 6 bases; bases with no gene match: 6. CDR3 length equals 15 residues. For the CDR3, the DNA is TGTGCCAGCAGCCCCGGGACTAGCGCGACAGATACGCAGTATTTT. Translated, it gives CASSPGTSATDTQYF.

The sample holds many counts of this clonotype. A junction boundary mismatches the germline segment, possibly from a read error. The chain links TRBV2 to TRBJ2-1; D not resolved. CDR3 length: 12 amino acids. Germline CDR1 reads SNHLY; CDR2 reads FYNNEI. The CDR3 coding sequence is TGTGCCAGCAGTGTGCGAGCCCCTCCATCGGTGTTC. Amino acids: CASSVRAPPSVF.

This clonotype has a count of ten or more. The V and J genes are TRBV12-3 or TRBV12-4 and TRBJ1-1, with TRBD1 matching 8 bases. This CDR3 comprises 15 residues. The V gene end was trimmed by 5 bases and the J gene end by 3 bases; junction bases not matched to a gene: 8. The CDR3 DNA sequence: TGTGCCAGCAGTCCAAGCAGGGGGCGCGACACTGAAGCTTTCTTT. Translated, it gives CASSPSRGRDTEAFF.

This clonotype occurred a few times. This rearrangement joins TRBV7-6 to TRBJ1-4; TRBD1 might be the D (5 bases). The V end lost 5 bases, the J end lost 6 bases, and 19 bases lay between the germline ends. The CDR3 loop spans 16 amino acids. CDR1 SGHVS and CDR2 FNYEAQ come from the germline V gene. Here the CDR3 reads CASSPNWGTGDEKLFF. The CDR3 bases are TGTGCCAGCAGCCCTAACTGGGGGACGGGAGATGAAAAACTGTTTTTT.